This is a list of T cell receptor beta chains from one sample in a study of blood T cell repertoires in COVID-19. TCRdb keeps only in-frame clones here, not all; method: immunoSEQ multiplex PCR. Of 60,000 to 80,000 clones listed, around 90% are singletons. The material sequenced was peripheral blood. These TCRs come from a human donor in a cohort sampled during active COVID-19. CDR3s include the opening cysteine and the closing phenylalanine or tryptophan. Fields, in order: V gene, J gene, D gene, clone size, CDR3 protein, CDR3 DNA. The D gene is left open where the match is weak. Only part of the rows carry a size: once, few, many, or a class if the clone is expanded.

V: TRBV28
J: TRBJ1-2
D: NA
size: NA
CDR3: CASRGPANYGYTF
DNA: TGTGCCAGTCGGGGTCCAGCTAACTATGGCTACACCTTC

V: TRBV7-2
J: TRBJ2-3
D: NA
size: NA
CDR3: CASSLGAQYF
DNA: TGTGCCAGCAGCTTAGGGGCCCAGTATTTT

V: TRBV5-5
J: TRBJ2-1
D: NA
size: NA
CDR3: CASSLESYNEQFF
DNA: TGTGCCAGCAGCCTGGAGAGTTACAATGAGCAGTTCTTC

V: TRBV5-4
J: TRBJ2-1
D: NA
size: NA
CDR3: CASSLAGPRQEQFF
DNA: TGTGCCAGCAGCTTAGCGGGTCCCCGGCAGGAGCAGTTCTTC

V: TRBV3-1/TRBV3-2
J: TRBJ2-1
D: TRBD2
size: once
CDR3: CASSQESGPGGSYNEQFF
DNA: TGTGCCAGCAGCCAAGAATCGGGCCCGGGGGGCTCCTACAATGAGCAGTTCTTC

V: TRBV28
J: TRBJ2-5
D: TRBD1
size: NA
CDR3: CATDAGTVGQETQYF
DNA: TGTGCCACCGATGCCGGGACAGTTGGTCAAGAGACCCAGTACTTC

V: TRBV5-8
J: TRBJ2-1
D: NA
size: NA
CDR3: CASSSRYASYNEQFF
DNA: TGTGCCAGCAGCTCGCGTTACGCATCCTACAATGAGCAGTTCTTC

V: TRBV5-1
J: TRBJ1-1
D: TRBD1
size: NA
CDR3: CASSSGTGENTEAFF
DNA: TGCGCCAGCAGCTCTGGGACAGGGGAGAACACTGAAGCTTTCTTT

V: TRBV6-6
J: TRBJ2-3
D: TRBD2
size: NA
CDR3: CASSLAGGKDTQYF
DNA: TGTGCCAGCAGCTTAGCGGGAGGGAAAGATACGCAGTATTTT

V: TRBV12-3/TRBV12-4
J: TRBJ2-7
D: NA
size: NA
CDR3: CASSPGTYYEQYF
DNA: TGTGCCAGCAGTCCCGGGACTTACTACGAGCAGTACTTC

V: TRBV3-1/TRBV3-2
J: TRBJ2-7
D: NA
size: NA
CDR3: CASSQDLPGRIRLHEQYF
DNA: TGTGCCAGCAGCCAAGATCTTCCCGGGAGAATAAGATTGCACGAGCAGTACTTC

V: TRBV4-2
J: TRBJ2-1
D: NA
size: once
CDR3: CASSQDRAGYNEQFF
DNA: TGTGCCAGCAGCCAAGATAGGGCGGGCTACAATGAGCAGTTCTTC

V: TRBV4-2
J: TRBJ2-2
D: NA
size: NA
CDR3: CASSLVGGWAGELFF
DNA: TGTGCCAGCAGCCTCGTGGGAGGCTGGGCCGGGGAGCTGTTTTTT

V: TRBV20-1
J: TRBJ2-1
D: NA
size: NA
CDR3: CTLLDGDEQFF
DNA: TGCACCCTCCTGGACGGGGATGAGCAGTTCTTC

V: TRBV9
J: TRBJ1-1
D: TRBD1
size: NA
CDR3: CASSGGVRDSRIEAFF
DNA: TGTGCCAGCAGCGGGGGGGTGCGGGACAGCCGTATTGAAGCTTTCTTT

V: TRBV5-1
J: TRBJ1-4
D: TRBD1
size: NA
CDR3: CASNPGDTGVLFF
DNA: TGCGCCAGCAATCCGGGAGATACAGGGGTACTGTTTTTT

V: TRBV9
J: TRBJ1-4
D: NA
size: NA
CDR3: CASSADTGKTSEKLFF
DNA: TGTGCCAGCAGCGCAGACACAGGGAAGACAAGTGAAAAACTGTTTTTT

V: TRBV19
J: TRBJ1-1
D: NA
size: NA
CDR3: CASSLRVGYTEAFF
DNA: TGTGCCAGTAGTCTCAGGGTAGGGTACACTGAAGCTTTCTTT

V: TRBV2
J: TRBJ2-1
D: TRBD2
size: NA
CDR3: CASTSGKYNEQFF
DNA: TGTGCCAGCACAAGCGGGAAATACAATGAGCAGTTCTTC

V: TRBV7-9
J: TRBJ1-4
D: NA
size: NA
CDR3: CASSLGQINEKLFF
DNA: TGTGCCAGCAGCTTAGGACAGATAAATGAAAAACTGTTTTTT

V: TRBV24-1
J: TRBJ1-5
D: TRBD1
size: NA
CDR3: CATSDFTGASNQPQHF
DNA: TGTGCCACCAGTGATTTTACAGGGGCTAGCAATCAGCCCCAGCATTTT

V: TRBV15
J: TRBJ1-2
D: TRBD1
size: NA
CDR3: CATSTGGYGYTF
DNA: TGTGCCACCAGCACAGGGGGCTATGGCTACACCTTC

V: TRBV7-2
J: TRBJ2-7
D: TRBD2
size: once
CDR3: CASYAGSGINEQYF
DNA: TGTGCCAGCTATGCCGGTAGCGGGATAAACGAGCAGTACTTC

V: TRBV5-5
J: TRBJ2-7
D: TRBD1
size: NA
CDR3: CASSQGQVRTYEQYF
DNA: TGTGCCAGCAGCCAAGGACAGGTTCGAACCTACGAGCAGTACTTC

V: TRBV19
J: TRBJ2-5
D: TRBD2
size: NA
CDR3: CASSVGLAGKETQYF
DNA: TGTGCCAGTAGTGTTGGACTAGCGGGGAAAGAGACCCAGTACTTC

V: TRBV4-3
J: TRBJ2-1
D: TRBD1
size: NA
CDR3: CASSQAEPGQGGNEQFF
DNA: TGCGCCAGCAGCCAAGCGGAACCGGGACAGGGGGGGAATGAGCAGTTCTTC

V: TRBV29-1
J: TRBJ2-3
D: NA
size: NA
CDR3: CSVDAHFLNSGRSTDTQYF
DNA: TGCAGCGTTGATGCCCACTTTCTCAACAGCGGGCGAAGCACAGATACGCAGTATTTT

V: TRBV27
J: TRBJ1-5
D: NA
size: NA
CDR3: CASSRGNQPQHF
DNA: TGTGCCAGCTCTCGGGGCAATCAGCCCCAGCATTTT

V: TRBV10-3
J: TRBJ1-6
D: TRBD1
size: NA
CDR3: CAIRDSTRDNSPLHF
DNA: TGTGCCATCCGGGACAGTACTAGGGATAATTCACCCCTCCACTTT

V: TRBV5-4
J: TRBJ1-1
D: NA
size: NA
CDR3: CASSRRGGDTEAFF
DNA: TGTGCCAGCAGCAGACGAGGGGGTGACACTGAAGCTTTCTTT

V: TRBV7-3
J: TRBJ2-3
D: NA
size: NA
CDR3: CASSPQGTSTDTQYF
DNA: TGTGCCAGCAGCCCACAGGGGACTAGCACAGATACGCAGTATTTT